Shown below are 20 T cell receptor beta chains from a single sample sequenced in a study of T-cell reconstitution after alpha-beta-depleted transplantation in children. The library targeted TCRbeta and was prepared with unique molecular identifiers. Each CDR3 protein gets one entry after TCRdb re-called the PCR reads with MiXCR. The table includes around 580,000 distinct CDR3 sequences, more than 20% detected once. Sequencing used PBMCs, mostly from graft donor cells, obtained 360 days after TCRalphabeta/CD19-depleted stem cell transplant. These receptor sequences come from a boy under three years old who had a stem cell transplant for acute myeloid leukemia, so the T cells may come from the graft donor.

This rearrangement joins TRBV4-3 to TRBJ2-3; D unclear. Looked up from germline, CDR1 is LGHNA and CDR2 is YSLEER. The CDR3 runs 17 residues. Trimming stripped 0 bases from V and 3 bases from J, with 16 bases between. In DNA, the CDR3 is TGCGCCAGCAGCCAAGATTGGGTGACGGCCGTGACAGATACGCAGTATTTT. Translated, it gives CASSQDWVTAVTDTQYF.

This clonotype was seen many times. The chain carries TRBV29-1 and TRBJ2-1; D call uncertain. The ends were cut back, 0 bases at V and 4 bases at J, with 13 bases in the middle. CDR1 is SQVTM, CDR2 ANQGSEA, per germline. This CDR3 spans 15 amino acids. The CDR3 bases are TGCAGCGTTGAAGATAAGGCAGGCCCTTACAATGAGCAGTTCTTC. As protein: CSVEDKAGPYNEQFF.

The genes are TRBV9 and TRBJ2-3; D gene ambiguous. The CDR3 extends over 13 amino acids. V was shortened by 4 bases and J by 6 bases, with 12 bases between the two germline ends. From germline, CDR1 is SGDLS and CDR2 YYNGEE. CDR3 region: CASSLRPPDTQYF. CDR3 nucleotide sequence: TGTGCCAGCAGCTTAAGACCCCCGGATACGCAGTATTTT.

For the CDR3, the DNA is TGCAGTGCTACACCGACCCAGGGGATTTTCTACGAGCAGTACGTC. This codes for CSATPTQGIFYEQYV. The chain joins TRBV20-1 to TRBJ2-7; TRBD1 might be the D (6 bases). Deletions cut 4 bases from V and 3 bases from J, with 19 bases between. Germline V gene lookup returns CDR1 DFQATT and CDR2 SNEGSKA (reference sequence). This CDR3 has 15 amino acids.

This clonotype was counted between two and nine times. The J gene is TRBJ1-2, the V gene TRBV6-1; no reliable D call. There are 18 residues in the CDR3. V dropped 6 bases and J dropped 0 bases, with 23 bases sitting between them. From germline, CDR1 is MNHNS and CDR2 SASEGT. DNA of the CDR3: TGTGCCAGCAGACCTCCGGAATTCACTGACTTGGCTAACTATGGCTACACCTTC. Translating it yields CASRPPEFTDLANYGYTF.

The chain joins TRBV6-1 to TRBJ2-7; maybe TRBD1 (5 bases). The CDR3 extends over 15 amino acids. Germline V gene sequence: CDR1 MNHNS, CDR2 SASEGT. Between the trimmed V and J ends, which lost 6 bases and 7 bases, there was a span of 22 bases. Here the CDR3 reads CASSKQQGSTWEQYV. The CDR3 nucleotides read TGTGCCAGCAGCAAACAGCAGGGATCTACATGGGAGCAGTACGTC.

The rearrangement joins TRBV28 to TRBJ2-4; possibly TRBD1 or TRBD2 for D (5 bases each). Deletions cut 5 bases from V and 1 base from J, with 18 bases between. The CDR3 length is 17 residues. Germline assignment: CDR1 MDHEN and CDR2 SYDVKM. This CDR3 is CASSNTGGLMAKNIQYF. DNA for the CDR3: TGTGCCAGCAGTAATACAGGAGGTTTGATGGCCAAAAACATTCAGTACTTC.

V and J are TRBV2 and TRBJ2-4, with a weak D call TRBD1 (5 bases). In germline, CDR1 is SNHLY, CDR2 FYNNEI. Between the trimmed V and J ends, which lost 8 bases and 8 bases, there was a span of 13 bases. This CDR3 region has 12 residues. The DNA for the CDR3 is TGTGCCAGCCGCTCAGGGTGGGACATTCAGTACTTC. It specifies CASRSGWDIQYF.

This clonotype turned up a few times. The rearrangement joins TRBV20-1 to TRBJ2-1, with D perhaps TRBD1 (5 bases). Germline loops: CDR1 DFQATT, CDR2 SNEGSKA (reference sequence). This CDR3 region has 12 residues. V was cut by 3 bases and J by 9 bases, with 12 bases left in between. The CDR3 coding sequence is TGCAGTGCTAGGTCCGGACATGGTGAGCAGTTCTTC. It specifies CSARSGHGEQFF.

DNA for the CDR3: TGCGCCAGCAGCCTCGACGAGGGGCAGCCCCAGCATTTT. It specifies CASSLDEGQPQHF. The chain recombines TRBV4-1 with TRBJ1-5, with TRBD1 as a possible D gene (5 bases). V was clipped by 4 bases and J by 7 bases, with 11 bases between them. This CDR3 has 13 amino acids. Germline assignment: CDR1 MGHRA and CDR2 YSYEKL.

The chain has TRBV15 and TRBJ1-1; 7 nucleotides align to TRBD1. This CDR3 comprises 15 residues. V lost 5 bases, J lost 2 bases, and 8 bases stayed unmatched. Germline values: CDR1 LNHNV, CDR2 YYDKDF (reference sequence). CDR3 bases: TGTGCCACCAGCTTGACCGGGACAGTAAACACTGAAGCTTTCTTT. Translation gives CATSLTGTVNTEAFF.

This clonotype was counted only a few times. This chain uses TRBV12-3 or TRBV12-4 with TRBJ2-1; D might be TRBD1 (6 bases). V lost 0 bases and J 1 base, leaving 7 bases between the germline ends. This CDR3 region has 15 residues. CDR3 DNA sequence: TGTGCCAGCAGTTTAGCGGGGGCTTCCTACAATGAGCAGTTCTTC. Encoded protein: CASSLAGASYNEQFF.

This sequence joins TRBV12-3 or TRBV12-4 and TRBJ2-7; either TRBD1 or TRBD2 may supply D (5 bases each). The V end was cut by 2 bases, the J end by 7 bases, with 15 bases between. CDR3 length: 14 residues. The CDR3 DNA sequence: TGTGCCAGCAGTTTATCAGCTGGATGGGGGGAGCAGTACTTC. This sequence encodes CASSLSAGWGEQYF.

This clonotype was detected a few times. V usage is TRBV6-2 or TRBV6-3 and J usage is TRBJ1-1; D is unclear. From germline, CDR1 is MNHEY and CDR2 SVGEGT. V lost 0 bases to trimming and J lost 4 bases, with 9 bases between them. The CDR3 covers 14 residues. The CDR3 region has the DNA TGTGCCAGCAGTTACTCGAGTGGAGCCACTGAAGCTTTCTTT. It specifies CASSYSSGATEAFF.

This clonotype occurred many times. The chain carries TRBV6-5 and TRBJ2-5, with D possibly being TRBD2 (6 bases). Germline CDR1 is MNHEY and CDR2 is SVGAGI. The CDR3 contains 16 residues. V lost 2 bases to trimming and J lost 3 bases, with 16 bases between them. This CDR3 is CASSYAPGRTKETQYF. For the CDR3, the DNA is TGTGCCAGCAGTTACGCTCCGGGGAGGACCAAAGAGACCCAGTACTTC.

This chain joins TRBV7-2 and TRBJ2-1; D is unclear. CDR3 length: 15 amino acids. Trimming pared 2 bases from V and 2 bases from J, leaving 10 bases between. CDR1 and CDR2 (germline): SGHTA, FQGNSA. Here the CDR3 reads CASSLFRIPYNEQFF. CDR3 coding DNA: TGTGCCAGCAGCTTATTCAGGATTCCCTACAATGAGCAGTTCTTC.

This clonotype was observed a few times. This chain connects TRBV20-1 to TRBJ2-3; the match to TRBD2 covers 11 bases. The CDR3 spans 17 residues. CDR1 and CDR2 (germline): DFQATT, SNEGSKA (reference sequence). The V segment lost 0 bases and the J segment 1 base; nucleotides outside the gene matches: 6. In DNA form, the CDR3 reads TGCAGTGCTAGAGAGGCTAGCGGGGGGTGGCGCACAGATACGCAGTATTTT. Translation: CSAREASGGWRTDTQYF.

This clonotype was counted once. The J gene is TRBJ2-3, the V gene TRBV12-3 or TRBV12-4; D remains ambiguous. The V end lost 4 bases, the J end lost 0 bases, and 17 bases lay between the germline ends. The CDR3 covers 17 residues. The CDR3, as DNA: TGTGCCAGCAGTTACCCCGTCAGATCCTCCAGCACAGATACGCAGTATTTT. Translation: CASSYPVRSSSTDTQYF.

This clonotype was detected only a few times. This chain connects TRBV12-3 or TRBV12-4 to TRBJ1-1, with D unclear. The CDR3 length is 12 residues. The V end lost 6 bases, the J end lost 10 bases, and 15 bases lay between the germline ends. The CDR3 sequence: CASRSEGPGAFF. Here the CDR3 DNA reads TGTGCCAGCAGGTCTGAAGGGCCAGGAGCTTTCTTT.

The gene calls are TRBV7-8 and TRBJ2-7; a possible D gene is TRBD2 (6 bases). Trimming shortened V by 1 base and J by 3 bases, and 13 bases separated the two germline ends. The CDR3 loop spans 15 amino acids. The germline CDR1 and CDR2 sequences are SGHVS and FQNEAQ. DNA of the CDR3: TGTGCCAGCAGCTTAGAGAGTAGCGGCCACTACGAGCAGTACTTC. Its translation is CASSLESSGHYEQYF.